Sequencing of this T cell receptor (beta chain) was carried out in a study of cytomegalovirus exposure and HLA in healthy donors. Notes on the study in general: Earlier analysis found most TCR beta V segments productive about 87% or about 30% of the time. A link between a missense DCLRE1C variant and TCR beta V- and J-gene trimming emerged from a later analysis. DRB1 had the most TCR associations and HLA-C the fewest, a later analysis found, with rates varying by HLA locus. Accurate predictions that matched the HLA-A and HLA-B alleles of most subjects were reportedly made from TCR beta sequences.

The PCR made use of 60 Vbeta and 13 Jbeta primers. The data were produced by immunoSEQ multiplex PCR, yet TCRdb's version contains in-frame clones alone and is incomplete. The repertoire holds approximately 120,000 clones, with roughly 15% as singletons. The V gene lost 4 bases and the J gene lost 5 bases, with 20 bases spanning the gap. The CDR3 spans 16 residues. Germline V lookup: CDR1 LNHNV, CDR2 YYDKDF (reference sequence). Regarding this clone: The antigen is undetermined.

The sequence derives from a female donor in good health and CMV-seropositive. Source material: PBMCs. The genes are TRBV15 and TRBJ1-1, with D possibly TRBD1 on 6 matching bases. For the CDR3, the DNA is TGTGCCACCAGCACCGAAAAGAGGCAGGGGATAACTGAAGCTTTCTTT. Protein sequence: CATSTEKRQGITEAFF.